The 28 T cell receptor beta chains in this list originate from one sample, sequenced in a study of blood T cell repertoires in COVID-19. Method: immunoSEQ multiplex PCR; TCRdb's copy keeps in-frame clones and lacks some. The sample carries about 250,000 clones, roughly 88% recorded once. The sequenced sample was peripheral blood. The origin of the receptors is a man older than 75 with acute or convalescent COVID-19.

This sequence joins TRBV5-1 and TRBJ2-3; D is possibly TRBD2 (5 bases). The CDR3 length is 15 residues. Germline V gene lookup returns CDR1 SGHRS and CDR2 YFSETQ. Trimming removed 4 bases from V and 2 bases from J, with 14 bases in between. Here the CDR3 reads CASSRGIQPTDTQYF. CDR3 nucleotides: TGCGCCAGCAGCAGAGGGATACAACCCACAGATACGCAGTATTTT.

The CDR3 region is CASSIEPGRNYGYTF. DNA for the CDR3: TGTGCCAGTAGTATAGAGCCGGGGAGAAACTATGGCTACACCTTC. This sequence joins TRBV19 and TRBJ1-2; D is ambiguous. The germline V and J ends were trimmed by 0 bases and 2 bases, with 10 bases remaining between them. This CDR3 is built from 15 residues. Per the germline V gene, CDR1 is LNHDA and CDR2 is SQIVND (reference sequence).

The chain employs TRBV5-4 and TRBJ1-2, with 11 nucleotides matching TRBD1. CDR1 SGHNT and CDR2 YYREEE come from the germline V gene (reference sequence). This CDR3 comprises 15 residues. Trimming removed 3 bases from V and 3 bases from J; junction bases left unmatched: 4. CDR3 coding DNA: TGTGCCAGCAGCTCCGGACAGGGGGCCTACTATGGCTACACCTTC. This sequence encodes CASSSGQGAYYGYTF.

The chain has TRBV3-1 (or the pseudogene TRBV3-2) and TRBJ1-2; 7 positions agree with TRBD1. The CDR3 sequence is 14 residues long. Germline V gene lookup returns CDR1 LGHDT and CDR2 YNNKEL (reference sequence). The V and J ends lost 0 bases and 8 bases, in that order; junction bases with no gene match: 6. CDR3 DNA: TGTGCCAGCAGCCAAGATGACAGGGATGGGGGCTACACCTTC. Amino acid sequence: CASSQDDRDGGYTF.

The V call is TRBV27, the J call TRBJ2-5, with 7 nucleotides matching TRBD2. V lost 9 bases, J lost 5 bases, and 15 bases stayed unmatched. The germline V gene has CDR1 MNHEY and CDR2 SMNVEV (reference sequence). This CDR3 has 15 residues. This chain's CDR3 is CASSGKAGERETQYF. The DNA of the CDR3 is TGTGCCAGTTCGGGGAAGGCGGGAGAGAGGGAGACCCAGTACTTC.

The chain has TRBV3-1 (or the pseudogene TRBV3-2) and TRBJ1-2; 9 bases align to TRBD1. Germline-derived CDR1 and CDR2 are LGHDT and YNNKEL (reference sequence). The J segment lost 9 bases and the V segment lost 2 bases, leaving 7 bases of the junction unmatched. This CDR3 region has 14 residues. DNA for the CDR3: TGTGCCAGCAGCCAACCGGACAGGGGAGGACGCTACACCTTC. This translates into CASSQPDRGGRYTF.

J is TRBJ1-2 and V is TRBV10-1; D is uncertain. The CDR3 runs 15 residues. Trimming took 7 bases from V and 5 from J, leaving 20 bases between them. The V gene's germline CDR1 is WNHNN and CDR2 SYGVQD (reference sequence). The CDR3 region is CASNVHPGFGYGYTF. CDR3 nucleotide sequence: TGCGCCAGCAACGTACACCCGGGGTTTGGTTATGGCTACACCTTC.

The chain has TRBV2 and TRBJ1-5; no clear D. The CDR3 totals 13 residues. Trimming shortened V by 5 bases and J by 7 bases, and 12 bases separated the two germline ends. From germline, CDR1 is SNHLY and CDR2 FYNNEI. CDR3 DNA sequence: TGTGCCAGCAGTCGAGGGTTAGACCAGCCCCAGCATTTT. Amino acid sequence: CASSRGLDQPQHF.

The chain recombines TRBV7-2 with TRBJ1-1; D remains unclear. With 5 bases removed from V and 2 bases from J, the gap between germline ends came to 15 bases. The CDR3 sequence is 15 residues long. The V gene's germline CDR1 is SGHTA and CDR2 FQGNSA. The CDR3 sequence is CASSPGLYFNTEAFF. Written as DNA, the CDR3 is TGTGCCAGCAGCCCCGGACTCTATTTTAACACTGAAGCTTTCTTT.

V usage is TRBV2 and J usage is TRBJ2-5; 8 positions agree with TRBD1. There are 15 residues in the CDR3. Germline CDR1 reads SNHLY; CDR2 reads FYNNEI. V lost 6 bases to trimming and J lost 4 bases; unmatched junction nucleotides: 10. This CDR3 is CASSALRTGRETQYF. In nucleotides, the CDR3 is TGTGCCAGCAGCGCGCTACGGACAGGGCGAGAGACCCAGTACTTC.

The CDR3 region has the DNA TGTGCCAGCAGGCGGGACACCGGGGAGCTGTTTTTT. Translation: CASRRDTGELFF. The gene calls are TRBV9 and TRBJ2-2; the D gene is possibly TRBD2 (5 bases). V lost 5 bases to trimming and J lost 3 bases, with 5 bases between them. The CDR3 loop spans 12 amino acids. Germline values: CDR1 SGDLS, CDR2 YYNGEE.

The V call is TRBV6-5, the J call TRBJ2-7; D call uncertain. The CDR3 contains 13 residues. V shed 2 bases and J shed 0 bases, with 5 bases lying between them. Germline lookup yields CDR1 MNHEY and CDR2 SVGAGI. The CDR3 protein is CASSYPGSYEQYF. The DNA of the CDR3 is TGTGCCAGCAGTTACCCGGGCTCCTACGAGCAGTACTTC.

The genes are TRBV6-5 and TRBJ2-1; the D gene is possibly TRBD1 (5 bases). This CDR3 spans 13 amino acids. Trimming took off 6 bases at V and 5 bases at J, with 11 bases between the two ends. Germline CDR1 is MNHEY and CDR2 is SVGAGI. CDR3 sequence reads: CASSLDSNNEQFF. The CDR3 nucleotides read TGTGCCAGCAGCCTTGACAGCAACAATGAGCAGTTCTTC.

The genes are TRBV7-9 and TRBJ1-6, with D possibly matching TRBD1 (5 bases). The germline gives CDR1 SEHNR, CDR2 FQNEAQ (reference sequence). The length of the CDR3 is 14 residues. The V gene lost 1 base and the J gene lost 9 bases, with 10 bases spanning the gap. The CDR3 here is CASSLEGTGSPLHF. The DNA for the CDR3 is TGTGCCAGCAGCTTAGAAGGCACAGGTTCACCCCTCCACTTT.

The V and J genes are TRBV2 and TRBJ2-3; D unresolved. The germline CDR1 and CDR2 sequences are SNHLY and FYNNEI. V lost 3 bases, J lost 0 bases, and 7 bases lay in between. This CDR3 has 14 residues. For the CDR3, the DNA is TGTGCCAGCAGTGACAGTTCTAGCACAGATACGCAGTATTTT. Its translation: CASSDSSSTDTQYF.

This clone is a singleton in its sample. Different DNA sequences within this sample yield the same CDR3. V usage is TRBV19 and J usage is TRBJ2-2; a possible D gene is TRBD2 (5 bases). Trimming took 3 bases from V and 1 from J, leaving 6 bases between them. The CDR3 spans 14 residues. The germline V gene has CDR1 LNHDA and CDR2 SQIVND (reference sequence). For the CDR3, the DNA is TGTGCCAGTAGTATTGGAGGGAACACCGGGGAGCTGTTTTTT. Translated: CASSIGGNTGELFF.

This clone was seen once. The chain has TRBV7-9 and TRBJ1-5; 8 bases match TRBD1. The CDR3 spans 15 residues. The V gene's germline CDR1 is SEHNR and CDR2 FQNEAQ (reference sequence). J gave up 2 bases and V 5 bases, and 5 bases lay outside the gene matches. CDR3 in amino acids: CASSVGQGGNQPQHF. The CDR3 coding sequence is TGTGCCAGCAGCGTAGGACAGGGCGGCAATCAGCCCCAGCATTTT.

This clone was detected only once. The chain combines TRBV7-3 with TRBJ2-6; the match to TRBD1 covers 7 bases. This CDR3 is 18 amino acids long. Germline lookup yields CDR1 SGHTA and CDR2 FQGTGA. Unmatched junction bases numbered 10, after V lost 5 bases and J lost 0 bases. CDR3 bases: TGTGCCAGCAGCCGCCAAGGGGGCCCCTCCTCTGGGGCCAACGTCCTGACTTTC. This sequence encodes CASSRQGGPSSGANVLTF.

The V and J genes are TRBV6-6 and TRBJ1-1, with 9 bases lining up with TRBD1. Germline assignment: CDR1 MNHNY and CDR2 SVGAGI (reference sequence). The CDR3 length is 12 residues. The V segment lost 9 bases and the J segment 8 bases; nucleotides outside the gene matches: 7. In DNA, the CDR3 is TGTGCCAGTCAAACAGGGGGCGAAGAAGCTTTCTTT. Translation: CASQTGGEEAFF.

This chain joins TRBV18 and TRBJ2-5, with 9 bases matching TRBD1. CDR3 length equals 14 residues. In germline, CDR1 is KGHSH, CDR2 LQKENI. Unmatched junction bases numbered 7, after V lost 6 bases and J lost 5 bases. This CDR3 is CASSLRTGEETQYF. As DNA, the CDR3 is TGTGCCAGCTCCCTAAGGACAGGGGAGGAGACCCAGTACTTC.

The chain links TRBV5-4 to TRBJ2-3; 8 nucleotides align to TRBD2. The CDR3 runs to 17 residues. Germline V CDR1 and CDR2: SGHNT, YYREEE (reference sequence). J gave up 0 bases and V 2 bases, and 8 bases lay outside the gene matches. CDR3 residues: CASSFKRGYLSTDTQYF. The CDR3 region has the DNA TGTGCCAGCAGCTTCAAGCGGGGGTACCTTAGCACAGATACGCAGTATTTT.

The chain recombines TRBV4-1 with TRBJ2-3, with 14 nucleotides matching TRBD2. The CDR3 is 16 amino acids. Trimming at V came to 3 bases and at J to 5 bases, leaving 4 bases not matched to a gene. From germline, CDR1 is MGHRA and CDR2 YSYEKL. The CDR3 protein is CASSQTSGGAIDTQYF. The CDR3 DNA is TGCGCCAGCAGCCAGACTAGCGGGGGGGCCATAGATACGCAGTATTTT.

This rearrangement joins TRBV6-5 to TRBJ2-7; the match to TRBD1 covers 9 bases. The junction had 5 bases not matched to a gene; V was cut back by 5 bases and J by 3 bases. Germline V gives CDR1 MNHEY, CDR2 SVGAGI. The CDR3 has 14 residues. In DNA, the CDR3 is TGTGCCAGCAGTACATTGACAGGGGGCTACGAGCAGTACTTC. It yields the protein CASSTLTGGYEQYF.

This clone was counted only a few times. The chain carries TRBV28 and TRBJ2-7; TRBD1 matches 10 bases. The V gene's germline CDR1 is MDHEN and CDR2 SYDVKM. The CDR3 is 15 amino acids. The ends lost 4 bases at V and 2 bases at J; junction bases unmatched: 5. The CDR3 here is CASSSDRGRPYEQYF. The CDR3 nucleotides read TGTGCCAGCAGTTCCGACAGGGGGCGCCCCTACGAGCAGTACTTC.

The CDR3 sequence: CSVGQGADTQYF. CDR3 bases: TGCAGCGTGGGACAGGGTGCAGATACGCAGTATTTT. The chain joins TRBV29-1 to TRBJ2-3, with 9 nucleotides matching TRBD1. The V gene end was trimmed by 6 bases and the J gene end by 4 bases; junction bases not matched to a gene: 2. The CDR3 is 12 residues long. Germline assignment: CDR1 SQVTM and CDR2 ANQGSEA.

J is TRBJ2-1 and V is TRBV19, with D unclear. Between the trimmed V and J ends, which lost 4 bases and 0 bases, there was a span of 13 bases. CDR1 is LNHDA and CDR2 is SQIVND in the germline V gene (reference sequence). The CDR3 is 16 amino acids. As DNA, the CDR3 is TGTGCCAGTAGTACGTTGATAGCTAGCTCCTACAATGAGCAGTTCTTC. Protein sequence: CASSTLIASSYNEQFF. Full variable domain (outside the CDR3, taken from reference TRBV19 and TRBJ2-1): DGGITQSPKYLFRKEGQNVTLSCEQNLNHDAMYWYRQDPGQGLRLIYYSQIVNDFQKGDIAEGYSVSREKKESFPLTVTSAQKNPTAFYLCASSTLIASSYNEQFFGPGTRLTVL.

This clone was seen only a few times. V gene TRBV29-1 combines with J gene TRBJ1-1; D is ambiguous. Germline V lookup: CDR1 SQVTM, CDR2 ANQGSEA. The CDR3 is 14 residues long. The V gene lost 2 bases and the J gene lost 3 bases, with 13 bases spanning the gap. The CDR3 here is CSVERVLWDTEAFF. The CDR3, as DNA: TGCAGCGTTGAACGGGTCCTATGGGACACTGAAGCTTTCTTT.

CDR3 amino acids: CASSLHEYGSEQYF. The CDR3 nucleotides read TGTGCCAGCAGTCTTCATGAGTACGGGAGCGAGCAGTACTTC. The V gene is TRBV28, the J gene TRBJ2-7, with a possible D match to TRBD2 (6 bases). The V end lost 5 bases, the J end lost 6 bases, and 17 bases lay between the germline ends. This CDR3 region has 14 residues. The germline CDR1 and CDR2 sequences are MDHEN and SYDVKM. The whole variable domain, filled in from reference TRBV28 and TRBJ2-7, reads DVKVTQSSRYLVKRTGEKVFLECVQDMDHENMFWYRQDPGLGLRLIYFSYDVKMKEKGDIPEGYSVSREKKERFSLILESASTNQTSMYLCASSLHEYGSEQYFGPGTRLTVT.